This TCR beta chain derives from a study of cytomegalovirus exposure and HLA in healthy donors. General study points: Many donors shared some public TCRs, even though most TCR sequences were rare. Equally common other TCR beta chains were less clonally expanded than HLA-associated ones, a later analysis found. Earlier results showed most TCR beta V segments being productive about 87% or about 30% of the time.

On this clone: Its target is unknown.

This CDR3 has 13 amino acids. Trimming shortened V by 5 bases and J by 6 bases, and 14 bases separated the two germline ends. Germline CDR1 is SGHRS and CDR2 is YFSETQ. Researchers ran the PCR with 60 Vbeta and 13 Jbeta primers. The repertoire was sequenced with immunoSEQ multiplex PCR; TCRdb's copy has only in-frame clones and lacks some. This sample has 55,000 to 70,000 clones; around 83% occur once, and the top ten carry less than 2%. Sequencing input: PBMCs. The chain employs TRBV5-1 and TRBJ1-1; D is unclear. The TCR was taken from a human donor in good health. CDR3 coding DNA: TGCGCCAGCAGTTCAGGATCCTCACCTGAAGCTTTCTTT. It codes for CASSSGSSPEAFF.